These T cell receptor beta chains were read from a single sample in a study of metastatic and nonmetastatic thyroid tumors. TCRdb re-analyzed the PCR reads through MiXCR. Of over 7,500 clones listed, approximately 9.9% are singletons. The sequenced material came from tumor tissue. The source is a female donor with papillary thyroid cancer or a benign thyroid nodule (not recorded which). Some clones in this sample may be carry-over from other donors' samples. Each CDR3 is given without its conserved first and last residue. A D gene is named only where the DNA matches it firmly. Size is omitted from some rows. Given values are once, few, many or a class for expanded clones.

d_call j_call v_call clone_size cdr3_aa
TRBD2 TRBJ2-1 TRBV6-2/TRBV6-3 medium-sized ASSYLRTSAYNEQF
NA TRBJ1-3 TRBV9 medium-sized ASSVGGQSGNTIY
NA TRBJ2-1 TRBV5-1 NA ASSLSPWTGRDEQF
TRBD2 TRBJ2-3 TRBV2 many ASRGLAGGRDTDTQY
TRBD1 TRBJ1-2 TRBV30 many AWRTGRNYGYT
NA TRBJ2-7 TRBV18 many ASSSRAPYEQY
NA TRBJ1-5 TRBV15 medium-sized ATSRVTGSNQPQH
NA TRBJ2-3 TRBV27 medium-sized ASSLVGVIEY
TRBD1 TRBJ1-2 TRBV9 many ASSAGGTQGRYGYT
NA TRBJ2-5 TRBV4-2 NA ASSSSQGAGFQENQY
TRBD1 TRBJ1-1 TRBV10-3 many AISGQGRNTEAF
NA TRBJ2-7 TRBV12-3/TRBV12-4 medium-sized ASRRMTAGYEQY
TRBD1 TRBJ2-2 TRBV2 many ASSGGTGENTGELF
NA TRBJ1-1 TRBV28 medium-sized ASSRPWTEAF
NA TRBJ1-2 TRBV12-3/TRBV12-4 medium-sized ASSLWGARGYT
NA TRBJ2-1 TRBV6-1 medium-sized ASSPGGGNEQF
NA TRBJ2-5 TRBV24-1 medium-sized ATSAMGETQY
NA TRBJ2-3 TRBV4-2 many ASSQGGLTAITDTQY
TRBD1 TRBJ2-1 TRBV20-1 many SAIQTSGQIHNEQF
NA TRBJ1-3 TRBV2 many ASSVDVSGNTIY
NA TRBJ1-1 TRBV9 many ASSPSVVGSTEAF
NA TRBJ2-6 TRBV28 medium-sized ASSSSGANVLT
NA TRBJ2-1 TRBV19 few ASSPPGAYSSYNEQF
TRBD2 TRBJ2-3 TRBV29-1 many STTSADTQY
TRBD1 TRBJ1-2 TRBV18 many ASSFGTGGLAGYGYT
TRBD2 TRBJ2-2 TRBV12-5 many ASGLVLAGSYGELF
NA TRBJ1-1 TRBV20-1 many SAFLRVGTEAF
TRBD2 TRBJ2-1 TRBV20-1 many SATVLETSEGGKLYNEQF
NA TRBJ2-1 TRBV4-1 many ASSQGHYNEQF
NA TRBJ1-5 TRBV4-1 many ASSQGAGVDQRPQH
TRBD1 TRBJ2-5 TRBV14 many ASSQDRVETQY
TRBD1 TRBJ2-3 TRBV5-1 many ASSRDRLTDTQY
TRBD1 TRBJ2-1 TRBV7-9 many ASIAFWDRDCNEQF
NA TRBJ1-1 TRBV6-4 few ANIQTAADPEAF
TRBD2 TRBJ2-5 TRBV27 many ASSSGLAGGPGQETQY
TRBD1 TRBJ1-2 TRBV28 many ASSSGTGSAIGYT
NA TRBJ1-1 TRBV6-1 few ASSAGMLMNTEAF
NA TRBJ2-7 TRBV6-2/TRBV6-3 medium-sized ASRPAVGEQY
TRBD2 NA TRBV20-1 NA SAIGTSQANEQF
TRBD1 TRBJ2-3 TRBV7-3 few ARSLRQGPSDTKY
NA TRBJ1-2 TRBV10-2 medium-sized ASSEEPGGYT
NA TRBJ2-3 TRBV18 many ASSLTPGSTDTQY